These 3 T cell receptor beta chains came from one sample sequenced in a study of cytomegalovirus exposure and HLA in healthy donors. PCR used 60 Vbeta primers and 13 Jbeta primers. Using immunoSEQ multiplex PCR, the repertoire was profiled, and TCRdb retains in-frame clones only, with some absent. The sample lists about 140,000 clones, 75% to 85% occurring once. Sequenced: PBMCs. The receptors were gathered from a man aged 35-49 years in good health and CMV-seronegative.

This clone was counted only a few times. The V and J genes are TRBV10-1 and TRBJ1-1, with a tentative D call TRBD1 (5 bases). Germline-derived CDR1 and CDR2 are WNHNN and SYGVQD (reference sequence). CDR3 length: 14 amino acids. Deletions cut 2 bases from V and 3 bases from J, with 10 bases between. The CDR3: CASSEAGRDTEAFF. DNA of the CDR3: TGCGCCAGCAGTGAGGCAGGGAGGGACACTGAAGCTTTCTTT.

The DNA for the CDR3 is TGCGCCAGCAGCTTGGATCCTCGCGGGGGGGCTTCAGATACGCAGTATTTT. It translates to CASSLDPRGGASDTQYF. The chain carries TRBV5-1 and TRBJ2-3, with TRBD2 matching 9 bases. The CDR3 covers 17 residues. Germline V gene lookup returns CDR1 SGHRS and CDR2 YFSETQ. V gave up 0 bases and J gave up 4 bases; unmatched junction bases: 9.

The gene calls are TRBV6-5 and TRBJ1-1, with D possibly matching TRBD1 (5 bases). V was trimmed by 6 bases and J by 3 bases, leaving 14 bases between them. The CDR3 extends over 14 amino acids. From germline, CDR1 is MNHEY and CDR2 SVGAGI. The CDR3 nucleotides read TGTGCCAGCAGACCCGGGGGGAGGTACACTGAAGCTTTCTTT. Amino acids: CASRPGGRYTEAFF.